This TCR beta chain was identified in a study of blood T cell repertoires in COVID-19 (dated by TCRdb to about 2020). Regarding the complete study: Collaborator samples came from the United States, Italy and Spain and covered acute and convalescent phases of COVID-19. Samples were obtained from the ongoing ImmuneRACE study (first 160 participants) and from about 1,300 subjects provided by 6 global collaborators. A de-identified subject ID, COVID-19 status, age in years and sex were almost always included in the sample metadata. The repertoires were released in a freely available public database meant as a resource for research on the immune response to SARS-CoV-2. HLA class I and class II types, where available, came from metadata supplied by the sample provider rather than from assay-based typing. The prospective study material was composed of cDNA or gDNA derived from T cells, B-cell-depleted T cells, or PBMCs. Deeply sampled blood TCRbeta repertoires from subjects exposed to, actively infected with, or recovered from COVID-19 were included in the dataset.

V is clipped by 3 bases and J by 4 bases, and the sequence between their germline boundaries is 15 bases long. Counted from cysteine to phenylalanine, this CDR3 has 15 amino acids. CDR3 DNA only is kept here, 45 bases in frame from base 1. CDR1 and CDR2 were assigned from the germline V gene (reference sequence) as LNHDA and SQIVND. Whole blood was collected in K2EDTA tubes by collaborating institutions according to the institutions' own protocols. Collaborator samples were shipped for TCRbeta analysis as frozen whole blood, isolated PBMCs, or DNA extracted from either sample type. TCRbeta CDR3 regions were amplified from genomic DNA by means of the immunoSEQ Assay, a bias-controlled multiplex PCR. The study's processing was this. Within the assay, amplification of reference gene primers was used to estimate how many nucleated cells each sample contained. To quantify the absolute abundance of each unique TCRbeta CDR3 rearrangement, sequence reads were collapsed and filtered. For each sample, productive Simpson clonality was calculated as the square root of Simpson's diversity index across productive rearrangements. TCRdb's version of the immuneACCESS table is confined to in-frame rearrangements and falls short of the full clone set. An unresolved V gene accounts for under half of the shortfall where checked; the remainder is of unknown origin. V and J calls and clone size are given by that table; D and trimming were obtained from the DNA. This sample comprises roughly 280,000 clones, approximately 83% of them detected only once. The ten largest clones capture approximately 9.9% of the sample.

This clone came up a few times. Which antigen it targets is not known. No base qualities exist here, and no much larger clone lies one base off it. Overall study outcomes, separate from this receptor: The quantity of clinical and demographic metadata differed by source and by participant and was supplied without curation.

The rearrangement combines TRBV19 with TRBJ1-2; the D gene cannot be resolved reliably. Source material: peripheral blood. This TCR derives from a woman in her sixties or seventies with acute or convalescent COVID-19. CDR3 sequence: CASSMDTVQSYGYTF. The DNA sequence is given as TGTGCCAGTAGTATGGATACAGTACAGTCCTATGGCTACACCTTC. Extended through the reference TRBV19 and TRBJ1-2 proteins, this CDR3 yields the full variable domain: DGGITQSPKYLFRKEGQNVTLSCEQNLNHDAMYWYRQDPGQGLRLIYYSQIVNDFQKGDIAEGYSVSREKKESFPLTVTSAQKNPTAFYLCASSMDTVQSYGYTFGSGTRLTVV.